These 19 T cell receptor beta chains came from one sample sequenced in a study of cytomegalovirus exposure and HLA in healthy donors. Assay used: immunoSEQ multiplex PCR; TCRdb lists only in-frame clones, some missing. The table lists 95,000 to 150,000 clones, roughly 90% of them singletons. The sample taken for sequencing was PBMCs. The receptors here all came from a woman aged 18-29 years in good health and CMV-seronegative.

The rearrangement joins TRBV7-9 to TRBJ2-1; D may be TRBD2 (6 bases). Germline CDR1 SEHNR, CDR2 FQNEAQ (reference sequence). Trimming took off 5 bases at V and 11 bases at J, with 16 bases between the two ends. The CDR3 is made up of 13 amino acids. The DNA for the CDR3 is TGTGCCAGCAGCATTCAAAGGACTACTAAGCAGTTCTTC. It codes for CASSIQRTTKQFF.

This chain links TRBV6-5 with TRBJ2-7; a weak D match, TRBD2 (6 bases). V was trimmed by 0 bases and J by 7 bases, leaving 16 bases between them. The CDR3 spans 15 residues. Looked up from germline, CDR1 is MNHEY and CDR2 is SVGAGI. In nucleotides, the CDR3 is TGTGCCAGCAGTTACTCTGAGGCGGGGAGAGGTGAGCAGTACTTC. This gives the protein CASSYSEAGRGEQYF.

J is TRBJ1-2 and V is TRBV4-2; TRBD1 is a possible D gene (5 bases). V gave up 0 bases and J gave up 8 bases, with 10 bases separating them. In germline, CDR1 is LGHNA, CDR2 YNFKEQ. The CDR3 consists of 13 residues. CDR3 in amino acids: CASSQDPGWGYTF. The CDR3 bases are TGTGCCAGCAGCCAAGATCCAGGGTGGGGCTACACCTTC.

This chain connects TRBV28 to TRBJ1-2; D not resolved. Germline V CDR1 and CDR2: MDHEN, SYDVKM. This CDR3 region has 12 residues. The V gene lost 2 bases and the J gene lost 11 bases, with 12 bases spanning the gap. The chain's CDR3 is CASSLMGLGYTF. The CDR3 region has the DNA TGTGCCAGCAGTTTAATGGGCCTTGGTTACACCTTC.

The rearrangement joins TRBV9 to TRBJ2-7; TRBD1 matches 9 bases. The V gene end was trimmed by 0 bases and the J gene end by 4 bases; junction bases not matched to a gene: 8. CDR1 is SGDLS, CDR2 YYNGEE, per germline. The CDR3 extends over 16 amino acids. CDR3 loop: CASSVDPGQGGYEQYF. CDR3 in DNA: TGTGCCAGCAGCGTAGATCCGGGACAGGGTGGGTACGAGCAGTACTTC.

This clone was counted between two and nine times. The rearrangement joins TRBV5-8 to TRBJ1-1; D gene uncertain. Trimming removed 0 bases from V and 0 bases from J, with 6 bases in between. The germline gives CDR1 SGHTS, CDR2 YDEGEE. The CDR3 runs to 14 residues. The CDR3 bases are TGTGCCAGCAGCTTGGGCGGAGTGAACACTGAAGCTTTCTTT. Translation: CASSLGGVNTEAFF.

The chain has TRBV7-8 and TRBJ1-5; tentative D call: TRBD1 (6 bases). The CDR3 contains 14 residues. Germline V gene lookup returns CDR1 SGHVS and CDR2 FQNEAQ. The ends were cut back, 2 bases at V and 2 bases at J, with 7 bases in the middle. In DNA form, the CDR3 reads TGTGCCAGCAGCTTAAACAGGGGCAATCAGCCCCAGCATTTT. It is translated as CASSLNRGNQPQHF.

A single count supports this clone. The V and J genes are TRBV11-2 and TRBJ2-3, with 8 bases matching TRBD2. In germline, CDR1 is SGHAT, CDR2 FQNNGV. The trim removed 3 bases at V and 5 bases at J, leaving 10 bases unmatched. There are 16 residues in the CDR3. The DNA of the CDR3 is TGTGCCAGCAGCTTCTCCAGCGGGGGCCCCCGAGATACGCAGTATTTT. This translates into CASSFSSGGPRDTQYF.

The CDR3 sequence: CASSVPGTLGAENYGYTF. CDR3 DNA: TGTGCCAGCAGCGTCCCGGGGACCTTGGGGGCGGAAAACTATGGCTACACCTTC. The gene calls are TRBV7-2 and TRBJ1-2, with a tentative D call TRBD1 (6 bases). This CDR3 is built from 18 residues. CDR1 is SGHTA, CDR2 FQGNSA, per germline. Trimming removed 5 bases from V and 2 bases from J, with 24 bases in between.

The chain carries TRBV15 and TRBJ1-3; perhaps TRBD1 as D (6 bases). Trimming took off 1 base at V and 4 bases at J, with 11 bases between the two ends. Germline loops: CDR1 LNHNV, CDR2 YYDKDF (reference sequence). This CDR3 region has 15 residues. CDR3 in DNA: TGTGCCACCAGCAGAGCGGGGGGGCGAGGAAACACCATATATTTT. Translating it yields CATSRAGGRGNTIYF.

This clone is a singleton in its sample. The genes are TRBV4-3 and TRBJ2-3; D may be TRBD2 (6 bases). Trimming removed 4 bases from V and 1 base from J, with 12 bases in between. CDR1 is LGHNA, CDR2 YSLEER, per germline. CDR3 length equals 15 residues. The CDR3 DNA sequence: TGCGCCAGCAGCCGCGGGACGGAACGCACAGATACGCAGTATTTT. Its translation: CASSRGTERTDTQYF.

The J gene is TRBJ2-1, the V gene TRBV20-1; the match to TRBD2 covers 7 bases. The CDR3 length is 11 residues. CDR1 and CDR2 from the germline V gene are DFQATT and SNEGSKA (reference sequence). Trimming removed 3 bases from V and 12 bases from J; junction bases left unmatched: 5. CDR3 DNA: TGCAGTGCTAGGGGGAGGGGACGGCAGTTCTTC. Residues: CSARGRGRQFF.

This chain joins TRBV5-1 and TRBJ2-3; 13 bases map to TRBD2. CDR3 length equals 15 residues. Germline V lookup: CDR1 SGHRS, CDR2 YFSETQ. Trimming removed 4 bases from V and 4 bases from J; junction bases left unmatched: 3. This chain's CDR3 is CASSLLAGGSDTQYF. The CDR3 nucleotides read TGCGCCAGCAGCCTACTAGCGGGAGGGTCAGATACGCAGTATTTT.

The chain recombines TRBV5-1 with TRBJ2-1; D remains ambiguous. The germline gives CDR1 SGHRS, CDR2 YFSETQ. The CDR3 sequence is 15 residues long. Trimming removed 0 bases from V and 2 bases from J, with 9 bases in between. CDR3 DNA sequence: TGCGCCAGCAGCTTGGCTGGCGGAGCCTACAATGAGCAGTTCTTC. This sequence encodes CASSLAGGAYNEQFF.

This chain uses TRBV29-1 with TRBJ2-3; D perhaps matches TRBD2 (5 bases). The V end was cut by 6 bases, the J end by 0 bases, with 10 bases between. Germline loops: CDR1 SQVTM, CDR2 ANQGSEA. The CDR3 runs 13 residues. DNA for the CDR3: TGCAGCGTAGCGGATACTAGCACAGATACGCAGTATTTT. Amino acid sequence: CSVADTSTDTQYF.

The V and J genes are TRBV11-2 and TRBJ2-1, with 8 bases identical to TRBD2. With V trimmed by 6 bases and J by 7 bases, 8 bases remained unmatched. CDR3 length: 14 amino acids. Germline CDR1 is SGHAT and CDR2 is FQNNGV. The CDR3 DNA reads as TGTGCCAGCAGGGAGGCGGGGGGCCGGAATGAGCAGTTCTTC. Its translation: CASREAGGRNEQFF.

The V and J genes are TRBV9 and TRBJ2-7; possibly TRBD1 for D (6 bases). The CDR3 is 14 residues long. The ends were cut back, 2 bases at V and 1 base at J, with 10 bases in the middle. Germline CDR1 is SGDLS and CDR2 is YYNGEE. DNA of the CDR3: TGTGCCAGCAGCGTGGACGGGACATCCTACGAGCAGTACTTC. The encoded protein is CASSVDGTSYEQYF.

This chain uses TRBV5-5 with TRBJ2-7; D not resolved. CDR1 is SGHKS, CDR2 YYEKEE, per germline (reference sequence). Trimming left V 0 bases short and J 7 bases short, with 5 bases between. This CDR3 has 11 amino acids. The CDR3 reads CASSLESEQYF. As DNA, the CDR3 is TGTGCCAGCAGCTTGGAATCTGAGCAGTACTTC.

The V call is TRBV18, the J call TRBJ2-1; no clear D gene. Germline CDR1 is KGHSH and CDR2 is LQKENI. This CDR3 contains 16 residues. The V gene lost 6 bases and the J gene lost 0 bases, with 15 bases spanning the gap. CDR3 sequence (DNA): TGTGCCAGCTCCCCGGCGGTGATTAGCTCCTACAATGAGCAGTTCTTC. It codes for CASSPAVISSYNEQFF.